This is a list of T cell receptor beta chains from one sample in a study of T cell responses to AZD1222 COVID-19 vaccine. The data were produced by immunoSEQ multiplex PCR, yet TCRdb's version contains in-frame clones alone and is incomplete. The sample has roughly 150,000 clones; approximately 90% are singletons. Sequencing used peripheral blood, obtained on day 0 of AZD1222 vaccination. The receptors derive from an adult in good health. Both conserved end residues are part of each CDR3. The D gene is left open where the match is weak. Clone size is not always given. Where it is, it says once, few, many or a class for expanded clones.

abundance,v_gene,d_gene,j_gene,CDR3aa,CDR3nt
.,TRBV13,.,TRBJ2-1,CASAEALNEQFF,TGTGCCAGTGCCGAGGCGCTCAATGAGCAGTTCTTC
.,TRBV4-1,.,TRBJ1-1,CASSQERSGELPMNTEAFF,TGCGCCAGCAGCCAAGAGCGATCTGGGGAATTACCCATGAACACTGAAGCTTTCTTT
.,TRBV2,TRBD1,TRBJ1-5,CASATGVGNQPQHF,TGTGCCAGCGCTACAGGGGTAGGCAATCAGCCCCAGCATTTT
.,TRBV19,TRBD1,TRBJ2-2,CASKMDRVFTGELFF,TGTGCCAGTAAGATGGACAGGGTGTTCACCGGGGAGCTGTTTTTT
.,TRBV29-1,.,TRBJ2-5,CSVEDTAGLAQETQYF,TGCAGCGTTGAAGACACCGCAGGGTTAGCCCAAGAGACCCAGTACTTC
.,TRBV5-1,.,TRBJ1-2,CASRRTSDAHELF,TGCGCCAGCAGGAGAACCTCGGACGCCCATGAGTTATTC
once,TRBV9,.,TRBJ2-7,CASSVGVGPLYEQYF,TGTGCCAGCAGCGTAGGGGTGGGCCCCCTATACGAGCAGTACTTC
.,TRBV7-9,.,TRBJ1-1,CASSLGTEAFF,TGTGCCAGCAGCTTGGGCACTGAAGCTTTCTTT
few,TRBV6-1,TRBD1,TRBJ2-1,CASSGDSLLSYNEQFF,TGTGCCAGCAGTGGGGACAGCCTGCTCTCCTACAATGAGCAGTTCTTC
.,TRBV19,TRBD1,TRBJ1-4,CASRFGQVAAYNEKLFF,TGTGCCAGCCGATTCGGACAGGTTGCGGCTTATAATGAAAAACTGTTTTTT
.,TRBV5-1,TRBD1,TRBJ1-1,CASSPGQGMDTEAFF,TGCGCCAGCAGCCCGGGACAGGGGATGGACACTGAAGCTTTCTTT
.,TRBV19,.,TRBJ1-4,CASTNGGWYEKLFF,TGTGCCAGTACTAATGGGGGATGGTATGAAAAACTGTTTTTT
.,TRBV6-5,.,TRBJ1-6,CASSKWGDNSPLHF,TGTGCCAGCAGCAAGTGGGGGGACAATTCACCCCTCCACTTT
.,TRBV19,.,TRBJ1-2,CASSPPSGGYTF,TGTGCCAGTAGTCCTCCTTCCGGGGGCTACACCTTC
.,TRBV6-5,TRBD2,TRBJ2-1,CATSRVLAVNNEQFF,TGTGCCACCTCGAGGGTACTAGCGGTAAACAATGAGCAGTTCTTC
.,TRBV4-2,.,TRBJ1-1,CASSQGGSEAFF,TGTGCCAGCAGCCAAGGGGGCAGTGAAGCTTTCTTT
.,TRBV2,.,TRBJ1-5,CASSVRHSNQPQHF,TGTGCCAGCAGTGTCCGCCATAGCAATCAGCCCCAGCATTTT
once,TRBV29-1,TRBD2,TRBJ2-5,CSVEKITSGEQETQYF,TGCAGCGTTGAAAAGATTACTAGCGGGGAACAAGAGACCCAGTACTTC
.,TRBV7-9,.,TRBJ1-1,CASSLVGSTNTEAFF,TGTGCCAGCAGCTTAGTGGGGTCCACGAACACTGAAGCTTTCTTT
.,TRBV28,TRBD2,TRBJ2-5,CASSPSYSSGDQKETQYF,TGTGCCAGCAGCCCTTCATATTCTAGCGGAGATCAGAAAGAGACCCAGTACTTC
few,TRBV7-9,.,TRBJ1-2,CASSREGIYGYTF,TGTGCCAGCAGCCGGGAGGGGATTTATGGCTACACCTTC
.,TRBV2,TRBD2,TRBJ2-3,CASTREASGTGDTQYF,TGTGCCAGCACCCGTGAGGCTAGCGGGACCGGAGATACGCAGTATTTT